This T cell receptor beta chain originates from a study of long-term antiretroviral therapy in people with HIV (dated 2022 in TCRdb). Concerning the study at large: The earliest samples were collected roughly a decade before the 2015 WHO recommendation for immediate ART, at a time when ART was usually postponed until CD4 counts fell. No cross-contamination during QIAcube processing turned up in test extractions that ran a monoclonal T-cell line alongside 30 to 40 polyclonal samples. A total of around 190 cryopreserved PBMC samples came from a few dozen adults with confirmed HIV infection and were collected serially over a mean of roughly 6 years (range 1-12). This retrospective serial study examined whether starting ART and sustained HIV suppression were associated with changes in the composition and diversity of the TRB repertoire in peripheral blood. About 35% of the 30 participants with HIV were female. The study at large found these results: Narrower CDR3 length ranges were observed in HIV repertoires than in controls, and an antigen-experienced repertoire with only a slight naive shift after ART was suggested by the network structure. Expanded TRB clones identified before ART initiation dominated the repertoire at all time points, although this dominance fluctuated and declined in many PLHIV after ART. Owing to limited PBMC availability, only the TCR beta chain was sequenced, without alpha chain pairing. Inferences about post-ART repertoire changes were limited because no data were available on ART adherence, viral resistance or therapy changes. Because pre-ART samples had limited cell numbers, profiling was done on unsorted PBMC rather than on sorted CD4+ and CD8+ T cells. A significant increase in TRB diversity was found to be associated with ART initiation, although TRB diversity was observed to remain significantly below that of transplant donor controls even after long-term ART. The samples span the years 2004 to 2017, and the ART regimens used at that time may not be as effective as current regimens.

Inclusion was restricted to participants for whom at least one PBMC sample before ART initiation and at least two post-ART samples were available. All participants with HIV were treated in the United States of America. Before DNA extraction, cryopreserved samples of about 0.9-10 million PBMC were thawed and then washed. At the time of the earliest PBMC sample for each participant with HIV, ages ranged from about 20 to 55 years. Per participant, PBMC samples came from 1-4 timepoints prior to ART initiation and 2-8 timepoints following ART initiation, for a median of 7 samples. Serial HIV viral load, CD4+ T-cell count, ART history and demographic data were obtained for every participant. Genomic DNA was extracted from unsorted PBMC with a Qiagen kit on a QIAcube, with processing performed in batches of 12 samples. To note about this clone: The antigen it binds to is not known. Within one base of it there is no much larger clone, and no base qualities were kept.

The immunoSEQ hsTCRB v3.0 assay was used at survey level resolution for TRB variable region sequencing. TRB sequencing targeted a depth of roughly 35,000-55,000 T-cell genomes per sample. TRB libraries were pooled and sequenced on an Illumina MiSeq using a v3 150-cycle kit. In the authors' own workflow: Repertoire analysis was performed in R inside a reproducible Nextflow workflow that covered QC, data transformation and analysis. LymphoSeq2, an R package for exploring AIRR-Seq data, was used to implement custom analyses. A handful of samples that produced fewer than 5000 total TRB sequences were removed, so approximately 190 HIV repertoires were analyzed. Among the approximately 180 retained HIV repertoires, about 60 were collected before ART initiation and roughly 130 were collected after ART initiation. Repertoires were downsampled to 5000 TRB nucleotide sequences, with summary statistics averaged over 100 downsampling iterations. Only TRB sequences with CDR3 regions of at least seven amino acids were retained for analysis. A Shannon entropy-derived clonality score and the Gini coefficient were used to measure diversity. In the repertoire networks, any two of the top 5000 CDR3 amino acid sequences were linked whenever the two sequences differed by an edit distance of one. Antigen specificity groups and MHC restriction were predicted for TRB CDR3 amino acid sequences with GLIPH2. To flag known CMV, EBV, HIV or tissue antigen associations, CDR3 amino acid sequences were matched against VDJdb and McPAS-TCR. Pre-ART, post-ART and control groups were compared with Wilcoxon signed-rank tests and Holm-Bonferroni correction. TCRdb limited this immuneACCESS table to in-frame rearrangements with V and J called. A share of clones is missing; checked studies link under half to unresolved V genes, and the rest is unexplained. V and J calls and clone size are copied from that table; D and trimming were computed from the DNA. The sample includes 30,000 or so clones, with around 85% observed a single time. In total, the top ten clones hold roughly 4% of the sample.

The source was unsorted PBMCs, collected 0.8 years before starting antiretroviral therapy. The TCR sequence derives from a man in his late teens or twenties with HIV.

The bases read TGCAGCGTTGGGGGGAGGCACACTGAAGCTTTCTTT. This gives the protein CSVGGRHTEAFF. Recombination connected TRBV29-1 to TRBJ1-1; matching of 5 bases hints at TRBD1 as the D gene. Including the terminal cysteine and phenylalanine, the CDR3 comprises 12 residues. The entry retains the CDR3 DNA only, 36 bases that are in frame from base 1. The trim is 4 bases for V and 3 bases for J, with a gap of 9 bases between the germline ends. Taken from the germline V gene, the CDR1 and CDR2 loops are SQVTM and ANQGSEA.